This T cell receptor beta chain comes out of a study of cytomegalovirus exposure and HLA in healthy donors. Overall study: Around 89 million unique TCRs from HLA-typed donors made up an early data release.

Trimming at V came to 5 bases and at J to 1 base, leaving 6 bases not matched to a gene. Germline lookup yields CDR1 SEHNR and CDR2 FQNEAQ (reference sequence). The CDR3 has 15 amino acids. This clone was detected once. Its specificity is not known. It was with 60 Vbeta and 13 Jbeta primers that the PCR ran. Repertoires were generated with immunoSEQ multiplex PCR, while TCRdb's copy carries only in-frame clones and drops some. Among about 150,000 clones listed, 76% were seen once. Whole-study results and caveats: Some TCR beta chains (roughly 150 of them) were listed as cytomegalovirus-associated. Relative to the approximately 700-donor mean, N-insertions were reportedly fewer in an Asian-associated ancestry cluster in a later analysis.

Sequenced material: PBMCs. The sequence came from a male donor in good health and CMV-seronegative. This chain links TRBV7-9 with TRBJ1-1; 8 bases fit TRBD1. Here the CDR3 reads CASSRGQGANTEAFF. CDR3 bases: TGTGCCAGCAGCCGAGGACAGGGTGCGAACACTGAAGCTTTCTTT.